The 27 T cell receptor beta chains listed next were all sequenced from one sample in a study of T cell responses to AZD1222 COVID-19 vaccine. Sequencing was performed with immunoSEQ multiplex PCR; in TCRdb, only in-frame clones are kept and a portion is missing. The sample has more than 150,000 clones; roughly 93% are singletons. Sequenced here: peripheral blood, sampled on day 0 of AZD1222 vaccination. These receptors came from an adult in good health.

The V and J genes are TRBV3-1 (or the pseudogene TRBV3-2) and TRBJ1-2, with 9 bases lining up with TRBD1. The germline V gene encodes CDR1 LGHDT and CDR2 YNNKEL (reference sequence). J lost 8 bases, V lost 2 bases, and 6 bases had no gene match. There are 14 residues in the CDR3. The CDR3: CASSQWTGEGGYTF. In DNA form, the CDR3 reads TGTGCCAGCAGCCAATGGACAGGGGAAGGCGGCTACACCTTC.

CDR3 loop: CASSQDAGIYEQYF. Here the CDR3 DNA reads TGTGCCAGCAGCCAAGACGCCGGGATTTACGAGCAGTACTTC. This chain joins TRBV3-1 (or the pseudogene TRBV3-2) and TRBJ2-7; TRBD2 is a possible D gene (5 bases). V lost 0 bases to trimming and J lost 4 bases, with 10 bases between them. CDR3 length: 14 residues. The V gene's germline CDR1 is LGHDT and CDR2 YNNKEL (reference sequence).

The chain recombines TRBV2 with TRBJ1-1, with D unclear. CDR1 and CDR2 from the germline V gene are SNHLY and FYNNEI. The CDR3 sequence is 13 residues long. V lost 4 bases and J lost 4, with 10 bases in between. The CDR3 sequence is CASSAWEGTEAFF. The CDR3 DNA reads TGTGCCAGCAGTGCGTGGGAGGGCACTGAAGCTTTCTTT.

This clone was detected only once. One end of the junction varies from germline; a read error may be responsible. The V gene is TRBV4-3, the J gene TRBJ1-4; 7 bases align to TRBD1. The CDR3 covers 17 residues. Germline-derived CDR1 and CDR2 are LGHNA and YSLEER. The CDR3 loop reads CASSEDMSGTADEKLFF. The CDR3 region has the DNA TGCGCCAGCAGCGAAGATATGTCCGGGACAGCAGATGAAAAACTGTTTTTT.

This chain connects TRBV29-1 to TRBJ1-1; the D gene is possibly TRBD1 (5 bases). The V and J ends lost 3 bases and 0 bases respectively, with 8 bases between them. The CDR3 totals 13 residues. Looked up from germline, CDR1 is SQVTM and CDR2 is ANQGSEA. CDR3 sequence (DNA): TGCAGCGTTGAGGGACCGCTGAACACTGAAGCTTTCTTT. Translated, it gives CSVEGPLNTEAFF.

This chain links TRBV12-5 with TRBJ2-7, with D possibly matching TRBD1 (5 bases). The length of the CDR3 is 14 residues. Between the trimmed V and J ends, which lost 6 bases and 3 bases, there was a span of 15 bases. Germline V gene data show CDR1 as LGHNT and CDR2 as FRNRAP. In DNA, the CDR3 is TGTGCTAGTGGCAGGGTCTCTTGGGGCTACGAGCAGTACTTC. As protein: CASGRVSWGYEQYF.

This chain joins TRBV11-3 and TRBJ2-1, with D possibly TRBD2 on 6 matching bases. Germline CDR1 reads SGHNT; CDR2 reads YENEEA. Trimming stripped 3 bases from V and 4 bases from J, with 13 bases between. This CDR3 comprises 15 residues. CDR3 amino acids: CASSLSGAGYNEQFF. DNA of the CDR3: TGTGCCAGCAGCTTGTCCGGGGCGGGGTACAATGAGCAGTTCTTC.

The chain carries TRBV6-2 or TRBV6-3 and TRBJ2-3; D is perhaps TRBD1 (5 bases). Germline CDR1 reads MNHEY; CDR2 reads SVGEGT. This CDR3 region has 13 residues. Trimming shortened V by 6 bases and J by 3 bases, and 10 bases separated the two germline ends. CDR3 amino acids: CASSFNRTDTQYF. CDR3 nucleotides: TGTGCCAGCAGCTTTAACAGGACAGATACGCAGTATTTT.

This chain connects TRBV6-5 to TRBJ1-2; 9 bases line up with TRBD1. The germline CDR1 and CDR2 sequences are MNHEY and SVGAGI. The CDR3 runs to 15 residues. V lost 8 bases to trimming and J lost 8 bases; unmatched junction nucleotides: 15. The CDR3 sequence is CASSMGTGLMGGYTF. The CDR3 bases are TGTGCCAGCTCCATGGGGACAGGGTTGATGGGCGGCTACACCTTC.

This chain uses TRBV4-3 with TRBJ1-5, with 7 bases identical to TRBD1. Germline-derived CDR1 and CDR2 are LGHNA and YSLEER. V was clipped by 1 base and J by 3 bases; unmatched bases: 3. CDR3 length: 15 amino acids. CDR3 sequence: CASSQVTGANQPQHF. CDR3 coding DNA: TGCGCCAGCAGCCAAGTAACAGGGGCCAATCAGCCCCAGCATTTT.

This chain links TRBV5-1 with TRBJ1-1; no reliable D call. The CDR3 is made up of 15 amino acids. The V end was cut by 4 bases, the J end by 0 bases, with 13 bases between. Germline-derived CDR1 and CDR2 are SGHRS and YFSETQ. The CDR3 loop reads CASSVVPGVNTEAFF. CDR3 DNA sequence: TGCGCCAGCAGCGTGGTCCCGGGCGTGAACACTGAAGCTTTCTTT.

The chain recombines TRBV19 with TRBJ1-2; D call uncertain. The V gene lost 3 bases and the J gene lost 8 bases, with 10 bases spanning the gap. Germline values: CDR1 LNHDA, CDR2 SQIVND (reference sequence). This CDR3 is built from 12 residues. Written as DNA, the CDR3 is TGTGCCAGTAGTATTGGGTGGAGCGGCTACACCTTC. Amino acids: CASSIGWSGYTF.

In this sample, this clone turned up once. V gene TRBV5-1 combines with J gene TRBJ2-1; 8 bases match TRBD1. The CDR3 contains 15 residues. J lost 3 bases, V lost 4 bases, and 6 bases had no gene match. CDR1 and CDR2 from the germline V gene are SGHRS and YFSETQ. The CDR3 coding sequence is TGCGCCAGCAGCAGGGACAGGTCCCGCTACAATGAGCAGTTCTTC. Translated: CASSRDRSRYNEQFF.

This clone was seen just once. This chain connects TRBV6-5 to TRBJ2-5, with 11 positions matching TRBD1. Germline assignment: CDR1 MNHEY and CDR2 SVGAGI. The ends lost 2 bases at V and 2 bases at J; junction bases unmatched: 4. The CDR3 spans 16 residues. Here the CDR3 DNA reads TGTGCCAGCAGTTACGGACAGGGGGCGGGGCAAGAGACCCAGTACTTC. Translating gives CASSYGQGAGQETQYF.

The chain couples TRBV24-1 to TRBJ2-7; D possibly uses TRBD1 or TRBD2 (5 bases each). CDR3 length: 11 amino acids. In germline, CDR1 is KGHDR, CDR2 SFDVKD. V lost 9 bases and J lost 3, with 8 bases in between. The CDR3, as DNA: TGTGCCACCGGGACGGACTACGAGCAGTACTTC. Translating it yields CATGTDYEQYF.

This clone was observed a single time. The chain employs TRBV18 and TRBJ2-1, with D perhaps TRBD1 (8 bases). Germline V lookup: CDR1 KGHSH, CDR2 LQKENI. Deletions cut 6 bases from V and 4 bases from J, with 16 bases between. The CDR3 runs to 15 residues. DNA for the CDR3: TGTGCCAGCTCCTCCCGGGGGGACAGGTACAATGAGCAGTTCTTC. Protein product: CASSSRGDRYNEQFF.

The chain employs TRBV6-1 and TRBJ2-7; no firm D call. V was trimmed by 0 bases and J by 2 bases, leaving 8 bases between them. This CDR3 region has 14 residues. Germline V lookup: CDR1 MNHNS, CDR2 SASEGT. In nucleotides, the CDR3 is TGTGCCAGCAGTGAAGCGTCACTAACCTACGAGCAGTACTTC. Its translation is CASSEASLTYEQYF.

This chain uses TRBV28 with TRBJ2-7, with D tentatively TRBD1 (5 bases). This CDR3 is built from 15 residues. The V gene's germline CDR1 is MDHEN and CDR2 SYDVKM. V was shortened by 5 bases and J by 5 bases, with 19 bases between the two germline ends. The CDR3 loop reads CASSPQVRVFDEQYF. In DNA, the CDR3 is TGTGCCAGCAGTCCTCAGGTCAGGGTATTCGACGAGCAGTACTTC.

J is TRBJ2-7 and V is TRBV20-1; D gene unclear. Trimming stripped 3 bases from V and 2 bases from J, with 5 bases between. Per the germline V gene, CDR1 is DFQATT and CDR2 is SNEGSKA (reference sequence). The CDR3 is 11 residues long. The CDR3 region is CSASRAYEQYF. The CDR3, as DNA: TGCAGTGCTAGTCGGGCCTACGAGCAGTACTTC.

This clone has only one observation. The J gene is TRBJ1-2, the V gene TRBV6-8; D possibly corresponds to TRBD1 (5 bases). Germline CDR1 and CDR2: MNHGY and SAAAGT. The CDR3 spans 17 residues. Trimming removed 1 base at V and 0 bases at J, with 15 bases between. CDR3 DNA: TGTGCCAGCAGTTACTGGGGGACCGAAAGATCTAACTATGGCTACACCTTC. Translation: CASSYWGTERSNYGYTF.

The sample holds one count of this clone. J is TRBJ1-4 and V is TRBV2; TRBD1 matches 8 bases. Looked up from germline, CDR1 is SNHLY and CDR2 is FYNNEI. The CDR3 spans 17 residues. V dropped 6 bases and J dropped 4; count of bases not matched to a gene: 13. The CDR3 loop is CASRSILGQGHNEKLFF. Here the CDR3 DNA reads TGTGCCAGCAGGAGTATCCTAGGACAGGGTCATAATGAAAAACTGTTTTTT.

V usage is TRBV2 and J usage is TRBJ1-4; D is unclear. There are 17 residues in the CDR3. Germline-derived CDR1 and CDR2 are SNHLY and FYNNEI. V was pared by 0 bases and J by 3 bases, with 14 bases between. CDR3 region: CASSEARQSLANEKLFF. The CDR3 DNA sequence: TGTGCCAGCAGTGAAGCGCGTCAGTCCCTCGCTAATGAAAAACTGTTTTTT.

In DNA, the CDR3 is TGCGCCAGCAGCCAATGGACAGGGGGCGAACAGCCCCAGCATTTT. Its translation: CASSQWTGGEQPQHF. The chain recombines TRBV4-1 with TRBJ1-5; 11 bases match TRBD1. In germline, CDR1 is MGHRA, CDR2 YSYEKL. The CDR3 spans 15 residues. Germline trimming cut 2 bases from V and 7 bases from J; bases unmatched to any gene: 4.

The chain combines TRBV18 with TRBJ2-7, with TRBD1 matching over 7 bases. The germline CDR1 and CDR2 sequences are KGHSH and LQKENI. The junction had 2 bases not matched to a gene; V was cut back by 4 bases and J by 2 bases. This CDR3 comprises 13 residues. CDR3 amino acids: CASSRDRTYEQYF. The CDR3 DNA follows: TGTGCCAGCTCACGGGACAGAACCTACGAGCAGTACTTC. Full variable domain (remainder filled in from reference TRBV18 and TRBJ2-7): NAGVMQNPRHLVRRRGQEARLRCSPMKGHSHVYWYRQLPEEGLKFMVYLQKENIIDESGMPKERFSAEFPKEGPSILRIQQVVRGDSAAYFCASSRDRTYEQYFGPGTRLTVT.

The chain combines TRBV29-1 with TRBJ1-2, with 12 bases identical to TRBD1. The CDR3 is made up of 14 amino acids. The V gene's germline CDR1 is SQVTM and CDR2 ANQGSEA. The trim removed 6 bases at V and 3 bases at J, leaving 5 bases unmatched. The CDR3 DNA reads as TGCAGCGTCTGGGACAGGGGGCGCGACTATGGCTACACCTTC. Its protein is CSVWDRGRDYGYTF. Drawing the rest from reference TRBV29-1 and TRBJ1-2, the complete variable domain is SAVISQKPSRDICQRGTSLTIQCQVDSQVTMMFWYRQQPGQSLTLIATANQGSEATYESGFVIDKFPISRPNLTFSTLTVSNMSPEDSSIYLCSVWDRGRDYGYTFGSGTRLTVV.

The V gene is TRBV27, the J gene TRBJ2-1; D is ambiguous. Germline V lookup: CDR1 MNHEY, CDR2 SMNVEV (reference sequence). CDR3 length: 16 residues. The V end was cut by 4 bases, the J end by 1 base, with 14 bases between. The CDR3 protein is CASSSFGSNSYNEQFF. The CDR3 DNA follows: TGTGCCAGCAGTTCATTCGGGTCAAATTCCTACAATGAGCAGTTCTTC.

In its sample, this clone was seen once. J is TRBJ1-1 and V is TRBV6-5; D ambiguous. This CDR3 has 14 amino acids. The germline V and J ends were trimmed by 8 bases and 1 base, with 14 bases remaining between them. CDR1 is MNHEY, CDR2 SVGAGI, per germline. DNA for the CDR3: TGTGCCAGCGTTAAGTACCTGGGGAACACTGAAGCTTTCTTT. Translated, it gives CASVKYLGNTEAFF.